These 14 T cell receptor beta chains originate from one sample sequenced in a study of blood T cells in healthy people across ages. It was with a sample-barcoded 5' primer and a J-beta primer mix that a second PCR of roughly 6 to 12 cycles was run. Each CDR3 protein is one row after TCRdb ran MiXCR on the 5' RACE reads. The table includes roughly 800,000 distinct CDR3 sequences, 55% to 75% detected once. The specimen was blood. All receptors derive from a man in his thirties or forties in good health.

The chain is built from TRBV20-1 and TRBJ2-7, with 8 bases fitting TRBD2. V trimming: 6 bases; J trimming: 2 bases; junction bases outside the gene matches: 15. The CDR3 spans 16 residues. CDR1 and CDR2 (germline): DFQATT, SNEGSKA (reference sequence). The CDR3 DNA reads TGCAGTGCCCCTCCTGGCGGGGGGCTCGGAACCTACGAGCAGTACTTC. It encodes CSAPPGGGLGTYEQYF.

V gene TRBV3-1 combines with J gene TRBJ1-4; D is perhaps TRBD1 (5 bases). Trimming took 1 base from V and 5 from J, leaving 11 bases between them. CDR3 length equals 15 residues. CDR1 is LGHDT, CDR2 YNNKEL, per germline (reference sequence). The DNA of the CDR3 is TGTGCCAGCAGCCAAGTGTACAGGTTGAATGAAAAACTGTTTTTT. Residues: CASSQVYRLNEKLFF. Drawing the rest from reference TRBV3-1 and TRBJ1-4, the complete variable domain is DTAVSQTPKYLVTQMGNDKSIKCEQNLGHDTMYWYKQDSKKFLKIMFSYNNKELIINETVPNRFSPKSPDKAHLNLHINSLELGDSAVYFCASSQVYRLNEKLFFGSGTQLSVL.

The chain couples TRBV7-8 to TRBJ2-3; the match to TRBD1 covers 10 bases. V gave up 5 bases and J gave up 3 bases; unmatched junction bases: 8. CDR1 and CDR2 (germline): SGHVS, FQNEAQ. This CDR3 has 16 amino acids. CDR3 nucleotide sequence: TGTGCCAGCAGCCCAGGAGGGACAGGGGCGACAGATACGCAGTATTTT. Translated, it gives CASSPGGTGATDTQYF.

The V and J genes are TRBV6-5 and TRBJ2-7; 8 bases line up with TRBD2. Germline loops: CDR1 MNHEY, CDR2 SVGAGI. Trimming took 0 bases from V and 4 from J; bases not matched to a gene: 5. CDR3 length equals 15 residues. The CDR3 is CASSYSNSGMYEQYF. CDR3 sequence (DNA): TGTGCCAGCAGTTACTCGAATAGCGGGATGTACGAGCAGTACTTC.

The rearrangement joins TRBV4-3 to TRBJ1-4; D is ambiguous. The germline V gene encodes CDR1 LGHNA and CDR2 YSLEER. This CDR3 comprises 17 residues. V gave up 0 bases and J gave up 8 bases, with 19 bases separating them. CDR3 sequence (DNA): TGCGCCAGCAGCCAAGACGGTAATCGACAATACGGGGAAAAACTGTTTTTT. Its translation: CASSQDGNRQYGEKLFF.

The J gene is TRBJ1-6, the V gene TRBV3-1; no reliable D call. This CDR3 has 14 residues. Trimming left V 1 base short and J 7 bases short, with 8 bases between. The germline V gene encodes CDR1 LGHDT and CDR2 YNNKEL (reference sequence). Here the CDR3 DNA reads TGTGCCAGCAGCCAAGGCAGGACCAATTCACCCCTCCACTTT. Its protein is CASSQGRTNSPLHF.

The chain employs TRBV10-3 and TRBJ2-2, with 11 positions matching TRBD1. This CDR3 contains 16 residues. Germline CDR1 ENHRY, CDR2 SYGVKD. V lost 3 bases to trimming and J lost 4 bases; unmatched junction nucleotides: 4. The chain's CDR3 is CAISESGTGGTGELFF. The CDR3 DNA sequence: TGTGCCATCAGTGAATCCGGGACAGGGGGCACCGGGGAGCTGTTTTTT.

The chain links TRBV24-1 to TRBJ1-2, with a possible D match to TRBD1 (6 bases). From germline, CDR1 is KGHDR and CDR2 SFDVKD. V lost 5 bases, J lost 3 bases, and 15 bases lay in between. The CDR3 length is 15 residues. CDR3 region: CATSGQGQGDYGYTF. CDR3 bases: TGTGCCACCAGTGGGCAGGGGCAGGGAGACTATGGCTACACCTTC.

This rearrangement joins TRBV29-1 to TRBJ2-1, with a tentative D call TRBD2 (5 bases). The CDR3 is 14 residues long. The germline CDR1 and CDR2 sequences are SQVTM and ANQGSEA. Trimming removed 8 bases at V and 4 bases at J, with 18 bases between. For the CDR3, the DNA is TGCAGCTTAAAACTAGTGGAACTTTACAATGAGCAGTTCTTC. Translating it yields CSLKLVELYNEQFF.

In this sample, this clonotype turned up once. The rearrangement joins TRBV15 to TRBJ2-1; possible D gene TRBD1, 6 bases. The V end lost 5 bases, the J end lost 0 bases, and 8 bases lay between the germline ends. There are 14 residues in the CDR3. CDR1 LNHNV and CDR2 YYDKDF come from the germline V gene (reference sequence). The CDR3 reads CATSVDSSYNEQFF. The CDR3 coding sequence is TGTGCCACCAGCGTGGACAGCTCCTACAATGAGCAGTTCTTC.

The rearrangement links TRBV9 to TRBJ2-5; TRBD2 matches 12 bases. The CDR3 has 18 amino acids. The ends lost 0 bases at V and 2 bases at J; junction bases unmatched: 8. The germline V gene encodes CDR1 SGDLS and CDR2 YYNGEE. CDR3 bases: TGTGCCAGCAGCGTAGGACTAGCGGGAGCCCCGGGGCAAGAGACCCAGTACTTC. It specifies CASSVGLAGAPGQETQYF.

This clonotype has more than one count but fewer than ten. The rearrangement joins TRBV4-2 to TRBJ2-5; possibly TRBD2 for D (5 bases). V shed 5 bases and J shed 5 bases, with 21 bases lying between them. Germline V gene data show CDR1 as LGHNA and CDR2 as YNFKEQ. The length of the CDR3 is 16 residues. CDR3: CASSNSLGVGRETQYF. The CDR3 nucleotides read TGTGCCAGCAGCAACTCCCTCGGGGTAGGGCGGGAGACCCAGTACTTC.

The rearrangement uses TRBV20-1 and TRBJ2-1; D assignment may be TRBD1 or TRBD2 (5 bases each). V dropped 1 base and J dropped 8 bases, with 24 bases sitting between them. Germline CDR1 DFQATT, CDR2 SNEGSKA (reference sequence). This CDR3 comprises 17 residues. The CDR3 loop reads CSARAIQGAGRVDEQFF. CDR3 bases: TGCAGTGCTAGAGCAATACAAGGGGCAGGGCGGGTCGATGAGCAGTTCTTC.

On this clonotype itself: At one end, the junction sequence differs from germline, possibly due to a read error. This CDR3 is CDSSSSGTGRWEQYF. CDR3 DNA: TGCGACAGCAGCTCCTCCGGGACAGGGAGGTGGGAGCAGTACTTC. This chain links TRBV5-1 with TRBJ2-7, with TRBD1 matching over 9 bases. Per germline, CDR1 SGHRS and CDR2 YFSETQ. The CDR3 runs to 15 residues.